This T cell receptor beta chain was obtained from a study of regulatory T cells in long-lasting Graves disease. Study results and limitations: TRBV28 was favored in persistent disease, as were TRBJ1-2 and TRBJ2-5. Fewer public clonotypes were shared by new patients (966) than by persistent patients (about 2,700). No thyroid tissue was studied; the work used peripheral blood only.

The time point denotes: persistent/refractory GD, antithyroid drugs over 5 years with positive TRAb. The TCR library used RNA extracted from PBMCs. Staff took about 9 milliliters of peripheral blood and put it into EDTA tubes. Per germline, CDR1 LGHDT and CDR2 YNNKEL (reference sequence). V was shortened by 4 bases and J by 10 bases, with 10 bases between the two germline ends. The CDR3 runs to 12 residues. This clonotype appeared many times. The antigen is not known. Libraries of TCR beta came from iRepertoire HTBI primers plus Arm-PCR of CDR3 regions. Via MiXCR, TCRdb re-called the multiplex PCR reads, giving one row per CDR3 protein. This table has around 450,000 distinct CDR3 sequences, about a fifth appearing once.

This sample comprised peripheral blood mononuclear cells (PBMCs), obtained when the disease was refractory, from a patient treated with antithyroid drugs. The sequence was collected from a female donor with Graves disease. V and J are TRBV3-1 and TRBJ1-4, with D tentatively TRBD1 (5 bases). For the CDR3, the DNA is TGTGCCAGCAGCCGGGGGGACGCAAAACTGTTTTTT. Translated, it gives CASSRGDAKLFF. The whole variable domain, filled in from reference TRBV3-1 and TRBJ1-4, reads DTAVSQTPKYLVTQMGNDKSIKCEQNLGHDTMYWYKQDSKKFLKIMFSYNNKELIINETVPNRFSPKSPDKAHLNLHINSLELGDSAVYFCASSRGDAKLFFGSGTQLSVL.